Below are 22 T cell receptor beta chains sequenced from a single sample in a study of blood T cell repertoires in COVID-19. Assay: immunoSEQ multiplex PCR; the TCRdb copy retains only in-frame clones and omits some. The data contain around 330,000 clones, around 91% of them seen just once; the ten biggest clones take up over 9%. The sample taken for sequencing was PBMCs or T cells enriched from blood (not recorded which). These receptors were collected from a woman between 40 and 50 years old who had recovered from COVID-19.

V is TRBV29-1 and J is TRBJ1-1; possible D gene TRBD1, 5 bases. The CDR3 loop spans 16 amino acids. Germline V lookup: CDR1 SQVTM, CDR2 ANQGSEA. V lost 6 bases and J 1 base, leaving 21 bases between the germline ends. CDR3 in amino acids: CSVKGRGRTWNTEAFF. The CDR3 region has the DNA TGCAGCGTCAAAGGACGGGGGAGGACGTGGAACACTGAAGCTTTCTTT.

The chain is built from TRBV5-1 and TRBJ2-7; D might be TRBD1 (5 bases). Germline V CDR1 and CDR2: SGHRS, YFSETQ. CDR3 length equals 13 residues. V lost 8 bases to trimming and J lost 2 bases, with 14 bases between them. Here the CDR3 DNA reads TGCGCCAGTAAAAGGGCAGGGACCTACGAGCAGTACTTC. Translation gives CASKRAGTYEQYF.

The rearrangement uses TRBV21-1 and TRBJ2-3; the D call in the table, TRBD2, was not verified against the DNA. TRBV21-1 is designated a pseudogene. There are 16 residues in the CDR3. CDR3 coding DNA: TGTGCCAGCAGCCCTAGGAAGGGACTAGATTCAGATACGCAGTATTTT. Translated, it gives CASSPRKGLDSDTQYF.

J is TRBJ2-4 and V is TRBV2; D not certain. Trimming removed 5 bases from V and 0 bases from J, with 11 bases in between. Germline loops: CDR1 SNHLY, CDR2 FYNNEI. This CDR3 is built from 15 residues. The CDR3 loop reads CASSPDTLAKNIQYF. CDR3 DNA: TGTGCCAGCAGTCCCGACACGTTAGCCAAAAACATTCAGTACTTC.

The V gene is TRBV10-3, the J gene TRBJ1-3; 7 bases agree with TRBD1. The V gene's germline CDR1 is ENHRY and CDR2 SYGVKD. The V and J ends lost 0 bases and 1 base, in that order; junction bases with no gene match: 0. The CDR3 is 15 residues long. CDR3 coding DNA: TGTGCCATCAGTGAGTCGGGACAGTCTGGAAACACCATATATTTT. It yields the protein CAISESGQSGNTIYF.

The chain uses TRBV3-1 (or the pseudogene TRBV3-2) and TRBJ2-2, with D possibly TRBD1 on 6 matching bases. The CDR3 is 15 residues long. Germline-derived CDR1 and CDR2 are LGHDT and YNNKEL (reference sequence). V dropped 6 bases and J dropped 2 bases, with 13 bases sitting between them. The CDR3 is CASRRPGVNTGELFF. In nucleotides, the CDR3 is TGTGCCAGCAGGCGCCCAGGGGTTAACACCGGGGAGCTGTTTTTT.

V is TRBV2 and J is TRBJ2-3; TRBD1 aligns across 7 bases. Germline CDR1 reads SNHLY; CDR2 reads FYNNEI. The CDR3 runs to 16 residues. V lost 6 bases, J lost 2 bases, and 11 bases stayed unmatched. The CDR3 here is CASRADRDRITDTQYF. Here the CDR3 DNA reads TGTGCCAGCAGAGCCGACCGGGACAGAATCACAGATACGCAGTATTTT.

The chain links TRBV4-2 to TRBJ1-2, with 7 bases that match TRBD1. The CDR3 contains 13 residues. With 4 bases clipped from V and 6 bases from J, the junction kept 5 bases outside the gene matches. Germline lookup yields CDR1 LGHNA and CDR2 YNFKEQ. The DNA of the CDR3 is TGTGCCAGCAGCCCAGGGGGAAGAGATGGCTACACCTTC. Residues: CASSPGGRDGYTF.

The CDR3 region is CASSLNRQGSSYNEQFF. CDR3 nucleotide sequence: TGCGCCAGCAGCCTAAACCGACAGGGAAGCTCATACAATGAGCAGTTCTTC. V is TRBV5-1 and J is TRBJ2-1, with 7 bases fitting TRBD1. Trimming took 4 bases from V and 4 from J; bases not matched to a gene: 14. Germline assignment: CDR1 SGHRS and CDR2 YFSETQ. The CDR3 is 17 amino acids.

The chain couples TRBV4-2 to TRBJ1-4; no definite D call. The CDR3 extends over 11 amino acids. Trimming removed 1 base from V and 12 bases from J, with 6 bases in between. Germline CDR1 reads LGHNA; CDR2 reads YNFKEQ. As DNA, the CDR3 is TGTGCCAGCAGCCAAGGCGGGGAACTGTTTTTT. Its translation: CASSQGGELFF.

For the CDR3, the DNA is TGTGCCAGCTCACCGGAACAGGGGCTCTATGGCTACACCTTC. It is translated as CASSPEQGLYGYTF. The chain carries TRBV18 and TRBJ1-2, with 7 bases identical to TRBD1. This CDR3 has 14 residues. Germline V CDR1 and CDR2: KGHSH, LQKENI. J was trimmed by 4 bases and V by 3 bases; bases with no gene match: 5. Combining the CDR3 with reference TRBV18 and TRBJ1-2 gives the whole variable domain NAGVMQNPRHLVRRRGQEARLRCSPMKGHSHVYWYRQLPEEGLKFMVYLQKENIIDESGMPKERFSAEFPKEGPSILRIQQVVRGDSAAYFCASSPEQGLYGYTFGSGTRLTVV.

The chain has TRBV19 and TRBJ1-1; a possible D gene is TRBD1 (6 bases). There are 15 residues in the CDR3. V was cut by 5 bases and J by 4 bases, with 17 bases left in between. CDR1 and CDR2 (germline): LNHDA, SQIVND (reference sequence). The DNA for the CDR3 is TGTGCCAGTAGTGACAACAGGGTGATGAGCACTGAAGCTTTCTTT. Residues: CASSDNRVMSTEAFF. Together with reference TRBV19 and TRBJ1-1, the CDR3 gives the full variable domain: DGGITQSPKYLFRKEGQNVTLSCEQNLNHDAMYWYRQDPGQGLRLIYYSQIVNDFQKGDIAEGYSVSREKKESFPLTVTSAQKNPTAFYLCASSDNRVMSTEAFFGQGTRLTVV.

The chain recombines TRBV25-1 with TRBJ2-1; 8 bases match TRBD1. The CDR3 sequence is 14 residues long. Trimming removed 6 bases from V and 4 bases from J; junction bases left unmatched: 5. The germline CDR1 and CDR2 sequences are MGHDK and SYGVNS. This CDR3 is CASSRDRIYNEQFF. Written as DNA, the CDR3 is TGTGCCAGCAGCCGGGACAGGATATACAATGAGCAGTTCTTC. Combining the CDR3 with reference TRBV25-1 and TRBJ2-1 gives the whole variable domain EADIYQTPRYLVIGTGKKITLECSQTMGHDKMYWYQQDPGMELHLIHYSYGVNSTEKGDLSSESTVSRIRTEHFPLTLESARPSHTSQYLCASSRDRIYNEQFFGPGTRLTVL.

The J gene is TRBJ1-1, the V gene TRBV5-1; D is possibly TRBD1 (6 bases). Trimming left V 4 bases short and J 2 bases short, with 12 bases between. This CDR3 has 14 amino acids. Germline loops: CDR1 SGHRS, CDR2 YFSETQ. CDR3 bases: TGCGCCAGCAGCCTAGGGGGGGAAAACACTGAAGCTTTCTTT. Translation: CASSLGGENTEAFF.

The J gene is TRBJ2-5, the V gene TRBV27; 10 nucleotides line up with TRBD1. The CDR3 extends over 14 amino acids. J gave up 7 bases and V 3 bases, and 5 bases lay outside the gene matches. CDR1 and CDR2 from the germline V gene are MNHEY and SMNVEV (reference sequence). This CDR3 is CASSLEGQGTTQYF. The CDR3 DNA is TGTGCCAGCAGTTTGGAGGGACAGGGGACGACCCAGTACTTC.

The genes are TRBV11-2 and TRBJ2-2; no reliable D call. Per germline, CDR1 SGHAT and CDR2 FQNNGV. V was clipped by 4 bases and J by 0 bases, with 12 bases between them. CDR3 length equals 16 residues. As DNA, the CDR3 is TGTGCCAGCAGCTGGGCGTTTGCCTCGAACACCGGGGAGCTGTTTTTT. Protein product: CASSWAFASNTGELFF.

This clone was recorded once. The rearrangement uses TRBV30 and TRBJ2-1, with D perhaps matching TRBD2 (5 bases). The CDR3 sequence is 13 residues long. Germline values: CDR1 GTSNPN, CDR2 SVGIG (reference sequence). Trimming removed 1 base at V and 2 bases at J, with 6 bases between. This CDR3 reads CAWSAGTYNEQFF. As DNA, the CDR3 is TGTGCCTGGAGTGCGGGGACCTACAATGAGCAGTTCTTC. Looking up the rest from reference TRBV30 and TRBJ2-1 gives the full variable domain: SQTIHQWPATLVQPVGSPLSLECTVEGTSNPNLYWYRQAAGRGLQLLFYSVGIGQISSEVPQNLSASRPQDRQFILSSKKLLLSDSGFYLCAWSAGTYNEQFFGPGTRLTVL.

The chain links TRBV7-2 to TRBJ1-4, with TRBD1 identical over 7 bases. Germline CDR1 and CDR2: SGHTA and FQGNSA. With V trimmed by 5 bases and J by 7 bases, 7 bases remained unmatched. The CDR3 totals 14 residues. CDR3 loop: CASSPQGEGEKLFF. For the CDR3, the DNA is TGTGCCAGCAGCCCGCAGGGGGAAGGTGAAAAACTGTTTTTT.

This rearrangement joins TRBV2 to TRBJ2-7, with a tentative D call TRBD1 (6 bases). The V gene's germline CDR1 is SNHLY and CDR2 FYNNEI. The V end was cut by 4 bases, the J end by 2 bases, with 15 bases between. This CDR3 comprises 15 residues. CDR3 protein: CASSGGPGSTYEQYF. The CDR3 nucleotides read TGTGCCAGCAGTGGGGGGCCGGGATCCACCTACGAGCAGTACTTC.

The rearrangement uses TRBV9 and TRBJ2-3; the match to TRBD1 covers 8 bases. V trimming: 4 bases; J trimming: 1 base; junction bases outside the gene matches: 8. The CDR3 runs to 16 residues. Germline CDR1 and CDR2: SGDLS and YYNGEE. As DNA, the CDR3 is TGTGCCAGCAGCACAGGGGGAAGAGATGGCACAGATACGCAGTATTTT. Translation: CASSTGGRDGTDTQYF.

The chain employs TRBV19 and TRBJ1-5; no clear D gene. Per germline, CDR1 LNHDA and CDR2 SQIVND (reference sequence). The CDR3 is 14 amino acids. Trimming cost V 0 bases and J 11 bases, with 14 bases left between them. CDR3 sequence (DNA): TGTGCCAGTAGTATAGATCGAGCCGGTCGAGCCCAGCATTTT. It codes for CASSIDRAGRAQHF. Full variable domain (remainder filled in from reference TRBV19 and TRBJ1-5): DGGITQSPKYLFRKEGQNVTLSCEQNLNHDAMYWYRQDPGQGLRLIYYSQIVNDFQKGDIAEGYSVSREKKESFPLTVTSAQKNPTAFYLCASSIDRAGRAQHFGDGTRLSIL.

The chain carries TRBV5-4 and TRBJ1-2, with TRBD1 identical over 8 bases. The CDR3 has 13 amino acids. Germline-derived CDR1 and CDR2 are SGHNT and YYREEE (reference sequence). V was clipped by 4 bases and J by 8 bases; unmatched bases: 7. The CDR3 bases are TGTGCCAGCAGCCCGACAGGGGCAAGAGGCTACACCTTC. As protein: CASSPTGARGYTF.